The entry below describes one T cell receptor (beta chain). Autoimmune disease history or systemic immunosuppression was exclusionary. Sampling times: baseline, cycle 4 day 1, cycle 7 day 1. This record belongs to a study of OX40 agonist ivuxolimab in advanced cancers. As for the study in general: Head and neck, renal cell, melanoma or hepatocellular carcinoma were the cancers that dose-escalation patients had. Males comprised about 78% of the group, whose mean age was roughly 60 years (range 23 to 79).

TCRdb keeps only in-frame clones here, not all; method: immunoSEQ multiplex PCR. The table has 30,000 to 40,000 clones, roughly nine tenths seen once; the top ten hold approximately 46%. Sequenced material: CD4+ or CD8+ T cells sorted from blood, taken in a trial of the OX40 agonist ivuxolimab. This receptor was obtained from an adult with an advanced solid tumor such as melanoma, head and neck, liver or kidney cancer.

DNA for the CDR3: TGTGCCACCCTACTCGAGACAGGGACTTACGAGCAGTACTTC. It encodes CATLLETGTYEQYF. The V gene is TRBV28, the J gene TRBJ2-7; possibly TRBD1 for D (7 bases). The V gene's germline CDR1 is MDHEN and CDR2 SYDVKM. The CDR3 contains 14 residues. Trimming cost V 10 bases and J 4 bases, with 20 bases left between them.